A selection of T cell receptor beta chains follows, all from one sample in a study of shared clonotypes between healthy human individuals. TCRdb's copy holds only in-frame clones and misses some; the assay was immunoSEQ multiplex PCR. The table has hundreds of thousands of clones, approximately 96% seen once. The sample comprised naive CD8+ T cells sorted from blood. The receptors derive from a woman between 25 and 40 years old in good health. Both conserved end residues are part of each CDR3. A D gene is named only where the DNA matches it firmly. Size values are once, few and many counts, or a class for expanded clones, and some rows have none.

>16|.|.|TRBJ2-7|TRBV4-1
TGCGCCAGCAGCCAAGAGTGGGGCCGCCTCCTCTACGAGCAGTACTTC
CASSQEWGRLLYEQYF
>13|.|.|TRBJ1-5|TRBV28
TGTGCCAGCAGTTTATCAGGGAATCAGCCCCAGCATTTT
CASSLSGNQPQHF
>14|TRBD2|.|TRBJ2-7|TRBV6-6
TGTGCCAGCAGTTACTCTAGCGGGTCCTACGAGCAGTACTTC
CASSYSSGSYEQYF
>15|TRBD2|.|TRBJ2-7|TRBV11-2
TGTGCCAGCAGCGAAACTAGCGGGAGCTCCTACGAGCAGTACTTC
CASSETSGSSYEQYF
>15|.|.|TRBJ2-5|TRBV7-9
TGTGCCAGCAGCTTAGCGTCAGGTGAAGAAGAGACCCAGTACTTC
CASSLASGEEETQYF
>14|TRBD1|.|TRBJ1-5|TRBV5-5
TGTGCCAGCAGCCGGACAGGGGACTACCAGCCCCAGCATTTT
CASSRTGDYQPQHF
>17|TRBD2|.|TRBJ2-5|TRBV14
TGTGCCAGCAGCCAAGGAGGGACGACTAGCGGGAGTGAGACCCAGTACTTC
CASSQGGTTSGSETQYF
>14|TRBD1|.|TRBJ2-1|TRBV27
TGTGCCAGCAGTTTGGGGACAGGGCACAATGAGCAGTTCTTC
CASSLGTGHNEQFF
>15|.|.|TRBJ2-7|TRBV7-9
TGTGCCAGCAGTGCGGCTTTGGGGTTGGTGGCCGAGCAGTACTTC
CASSAALGLVAEQYF
>15|TRBD2|.|TRBJ2-7|TRBV6-1
TGTGCCAGCCCAGCGGCTAGCGGTAACTCCTACGAGCAGTACTTC
CASPAASGNSYEQYF
>12|.|.|TRBJ2-2|TRBV7-8
TGTGCCAGCAGCTCTTACACCGGGGAGCTGTTTTTT
CASSSYTGELFF
>15|TRBD2|.|TRBJ2-7|TRBV29-1
TGCAGCGTTGAGGCTAGCGGGACCTCATTCTACGAGCAGTACTTC
CSVEASGTSFYEQYF
>14|.|.|TRBJ2-7|TRBV27
TGTGCCACCTCCCCGGCTTCAATTGTCTACGAGCAGTACTTC
CATSPASIVYEQYF
>14|.|.|TRBJ2-2|TRBV14
TGTGCCAGCAGCCCGTGGGCGAACACCGGGGAGCTGTTTTTT
CASSPWANTGELFF
>14|TRBD2|.|TRBJ2-1|TRBV15
TGTGCCACCAGCCTTAGCGGGAGTTACAATGAGCAGTTCTTC
CATSLSGSYNEQFF
>15|TRBD1|.|TRBJ1-1|TRBV9
TGTGCCAGCAGCGCGTATGGGACAGGGGACACTGAAGCTTTCTTT
CASSAYGTGDTEAFF
>16|.|.|TRBJ2-7|TRBV4-1
TGCGCCAGCAGCCTACTTTGGACTGGGAGCTCCTACGAGCAGTACTTC
CASSLLWTGSSYEQYF
>17|TRBD2|.|TRBJ2-1|TRBV7-8
TGTGCCAGCAGCCTAGCGGGGACTAGCGGGAGAATCGATGAGCAGTTCTTC
CASSLAGTSGRIDEQFF
>15|.|.|TRBJ2-1|TRBV27
TGTGCCAGCAGTTTAAACCCGAGCCCCAACAATGAGCAGTTCTTC
CASSLNPSPNNEQFF
>14|.|.|TRBJ2-7|TRBV19
TGTGCCAGTAGTCCAAGGGGGGGGACCTACGAGCAGTACTTC
CASSPRGGTYEQYF
>15|TRBD1|.|TRBJ1-1|TRBV19
TGTGCCAGTAGGGACAGGGGGCATTGGAACACTGAAGCTTTCTTT
CASRDRGHWNTEAFF
>14|.|.|TRBJ2-5|TRBV4-2
TGTGCCAGCAGCCCCAGCGGCCTCCAAGAGACCCAGTACTTC
CASSPSGLQETQYF
>16|.|.|TRBJ2-7|TRBV2
TGTGCCAGCATTCCCAACGCTCCCCGGGACCCTTACGAGCAGTACTTC
CASIPNAPRDPYEQYF
>19|TRBD2|once|TRBJ2-1|TRBV28
TGTGCCAGCAGTACTCTCCGACTAGCGGGAAGGAACGCCTACAATGAGCAGTTCTTC
CASSTLRLAGRNAYNEQFF
>17|TRBD1|few|TRBJ1-2|TRBV2
TGTGCCAGCAGTGAAGCCGGGGCTCCGGGACAGGGGTATGGCTACACCTTC
CASSEAGAPGQGYGYTF
>14|.|.|TRBJ2-3|TRBV27
TGTGCCAGCAGCTGGGGCGCTGACATAGATACGCAGTATTTT
CASSWGADIDTQYF
>14|.|.|TRBJ2-7|TRBV5-1
TGCGCCAGCAGCTTGGCGACTAACCCCTACGAGCAGTACTTC
CASSLATNPYEQYF
>15|.|.|TRBJ1-2|TRBV28
TGTGCCAGCAGTTTATTGGGCAGGGGAGACTATGGCTACACCTTC
CASSLLGRGDYGYTF
>14|.|.|TRBJ1-4|TRBV5-4
TGTGCCAGCAGCTGGGACCTAGGGAATGAAAAACTGTTTTTT
CASSWDLGNEKLFF
>11|.|.|TRBJ2-7|TRBV29-1
TGCAGCGTAGAAGACACCTACGAGCAGTACTTC
CSVEDTYEQYF
>18|TRBD2|.|TRBJ2-1|TRBV7-9
TGTGCCAGCAGCTCCGGGACTAGCGGGAAGAAACGCTACAATGAGCAGTTCTTC
CASSSGTSGKKRYNEQFF
>15|TRBD2|.|TRBJ2-1|TRBV15
TGTGCCACCAGCAGAGATACTAGCGGGAGAGTTGAGCAGTTCTTC
CATSRDTSGRVEQFF
>13|.|.|TRBJ2-7|TRBV5-4
TGTGCCAGCAGCGACCTTGCGGCTCGCGAGCAGTACTTC
CASSDLAAREQYF
>18|TRBD2|.|TRBJ2-7|TRBV7-9
TGTGCCAGCAGCCACCCCGAAGGCCTAGCGGGAGGATTAGACGAGCAGTACTTC
CASSHPEGLAGGLDEQYF
>20|TRBD1|.|TRBJ2-6|TRBV28
TGTGCCAGCAGTTGCCCCAGGCGGTGGGACAGGGGAGCTGGGGCCAACGTCCTGACTTTC
CASSCPRRWDRGAGANVLTF
>13|.|once|TRBJ1-2|TRBV28
TGTGCCAGCAGTTTATGGGCAGAGTATGGCTACACCTTC
CASSLWAEYGYTF
>13|.|once|TRBJ1-2|TRBV28
TGTGCCAGCAGTACAGGAGCTAACTATGGCTACACCTTC
CASSTGANYGYTF